This T cell receptor beta chain comes out of a study of blood T cell repertoires in COVID-19. Study at large: Samples of COVID-19 (acute and convalescent) were obtained from the United States, Italy and Spain. PBMCs, B-cell-depleted T cells, or T cells provided the cDNA or gDNA that made up the material.

Original data processing: Nucleated cell number was recorded as an estimate derived from reference gene primer amplification. This table comes from immunoSEQ multiplex PCR, and its TCRdb copy is limited to in-frame clones, with some not included. Clone size and the V and J calls come from that table; the DNA yielded D and trimming. The sample lists roughly 200,000 clones; just under 90% were seen once. This clone was counted only a few times. With 5 bases clipped from V and 6 bases from J, the junction kept 10 bases outside the gene matches. The CDR3 length is 14 residues. Germline lookup yields CDR1 SEHNR and CDR2 FQNEAQ (reference sequence).

The receptor was isolated from a woman in her twenties or thirties with acute COVID-19. This sequence joins TRBV7-9 and TRBJ2-7, with 7 positions matching TRBD2. Input material: PBMCs or T cells enriched from blood (not recorded which). This CDR3 is CASSPRVREVEQYF. CDR3 coding DNA: TGTGCCAGCAGCCCCAGGGTCCGGGAGGTCGAGCAGTACTTC.